These 19 T cell receptor beta chains came from one sample sequenced in a study of blood T cells in healthy people across ages. The second PCR ran about 7 to 12 cycles with a sample-barcoded 5' primer and J-beta primers. Each CDR3 protein is one row after TCRdb ran MiXCR on the 5' RACE reads. The table includes fewer than 2,000,000 distinct CDR3 sequences, 30% to 40% detected once. Sequenced material: blood. All receptors come from a human donor in good health.

This chain joins TRBV6-5 and TRBJ1-6; 7 bases are shared with TRBD1. V shed 4 bases and J 6 bases; nucleotides not matched to a gene: 6. The CDR3 loop spans 15 amino acids. Per the germline V gene, CDR1 is MNHEY and CDR2 is SVGAGI. The CDR3 sequence is CASSSKDRTNSPLHF. In nucleotides, the CDR3 is TGTGCCAGCAGTTCCAAGGACAGGACTAATTCACCCCTCCACTTT.

The CDR3 DNA sequence: TGTGCCAGCAGTCGATCGGGGGGTTGCTACGAGCAGTACTTC. As protein: CASSRSGGCYEQYF. This chain connects TRBV12-3 or TRBV12-4 to TRBJ2-7, with 7 bases identical to TRBD2. With V trimmed by 5 bases and J by 3 bases, 7 bases remained unmatched. The CDR3 extends over 14 amino acids.

This clonotype has more than one count but fewer than ten. The rearrangement joins TRBV20-1 to TRBJ2-7, with D hard to call. The CDR3 loop spans 11 amino acids. Germline CDR1 DFQATT, CDR2 SNEGSKA (reference sequence). Deletions cut 6 bases from V and 3 bases from J, with 9 bases between. The CDR3 nucleotides read TGCAGTGCCGCCAAAAGCTACGAGCAGTACTTC. This translates into CSAAKSYEQYF.

The rearrangement joins TRBV10-3 to TRBJ2-1; D is undetermined. The CDR3 runs 11 residues. The germline V and J ends were trimmed by 4 bases and 6 bases, with 4 bases remaining between them. The germline CDR1 and CDR2 sequences are ENHRY and SYGVKD. The CDR3 bases are TGTGCCATCAGTGCTGGCAATGAGCAGTTCTTC. This translates into CAISAGNEQFF.

The chain combines TRBV5-1 with TRBJ2-5; 12 positions agree with TRBD2. The J call may not be correct, given that the DNA end is closer to TRBJ2-7. Germline assignment: CDR1 SGHRS and CDR2 YFSETQ. This CDR3 contains 15 residues. The CDR3 region is CASSTRLAGEHEQYF. CDR3 DNA: TGCGCCAGCAGCACACGACTAGCGGGGGAGCACGAGCAGTACTTC.

This clonotype was counted between two and nine times. The rearrangement joins TRBV20-1 to TRBJ2-1, with 8 bases that match TRBD2. The CDR3 consists of 12 residues. In germline, CDR1 is DFQATT, CDR2 SNEGSKA (reference sequence). CDR3 sequence (DNA): TGCAGCCCCCGGGGGGGCGGCGATGAGCAGTTCTTC. Translation: CSPRGGGDEQFF.

In DNA, the CDR3 is TGTGCCACCAGTGCGGACAGCACCTACGAGCAGTACTTC. As protein: CATSADSTYEQYF. V usage is TRBV24-1 and J usage is TRBJ2-7; D possibly corresponds to TRBD1 (6 bases). Germline lookup yields CDR1 KGHDR and CDR2 SFDVKD. The length of the CDR3 is 13 residues. V lost 5 bases to trimming and J lost 2 bases, with 9 bases between them.

The chain couples TRBV7-2 to TRBJ2-7; D possibly corresponds to TRBD1 (5 bases). This CDR3 spans 14 amino acids. Germline CDR1 SGHTA, CDR2 FQGNSA. Trimming took off 5 bases at V and 6 bases at J, with 17 bases between the two ends. The CDR3 DNA reads TGTGCCAGCAGCCCCAATCCCAGGGTTGGCGAGCAGTACTTC. Its protein product is CASSPNPRVGEQYF.

The chain employs TRBV28 and TRBJ2-7; D uncertain. Germline V CDR1 and CDR2: MDHEN, SYDVKM. The CDR3 totals 18 residues. Trimming left V 5 bases short and J 2 bases short, with 25 bases between. The CDR3 here is CASSPTPTWMELTYEQYF. CDR3 nucleotide sequence: TGTGCCAGCAGTCCTACCCCCACGTGGATGGAGCTCACCTACGAGCAGTACTTC.

This clonotype has only a few counts. The rearrangement uses TRBV28 and TRBJ2-1; no definite D call. This CDR3 has 14 amino acids. Germline V CDR1 and CDR2: MDHEN, SYDVKM. The V end was cut by 7 bases, the J end by 8 bases, with 18 bases between. CDR3 sequence reads: CASKRLGEYYEQFF. The CDR3 region has the DNA TGTGCCAGCAAGAGGCTTGGGGAATACTATGAGCAGTTCTTC.

There are a few counts of this clonotype. The J gene is TRBJ1-2, the V gene TRBV4-3; D call uncertain. The germline gives CDR1 LGHNA, CDR2 YSLEER. V lost 10 bases to trimming and J lost 1 base, with 22 bases between them. The CDR3 is made up of 16 amino acids. The CDR3 region has the DNA TGCGCCATTCCCCGCGACTCCCGATTCTATAACTATGGCTACACCTTC. It codes for CAIPRDSRFYNYGYTF.

The J gene is TRBJ1-6, the V gene TRBV19; D is possibly TRBD1 (5 bases). Germline CDR1 and CDR2: LNHDA and SQIVND (reference sequence). The CDR3 length is 16 residues. V was shortened by 3 bases and J by 2 bases, with 11 bases between the two germline ends. Here the CDR3 DNA reads TGTGCCAGTAGTATGGGAGGGGCGGCCTATAATTCACCCCTCCACTTT. As protein: CASSMGGAAYNSPLHF.

This chain links TRBV28 with TRBJ1-2; 10 bases align to TRBD1. This CDR3 is 16 amino acids long. Germline values: CDR1 MDHEN, CDR2 SYDVKM. V lost 10 bases, J lost 4 bases, and 15 bases stayed unmatched. In DNA form, the CDR3 reads TGTGCCACCATGGAGGGGACAGGGGTCGTACTCTATGGCTACACCTTC. This translates into CATMEGTGVVLYGYTF.

The chain couples TRBV10-3 to TRBJ1-2; the D is unclear. The CDR3 contains 15 residues. V lost 6 bases, J lost 2 bases, and 16 bases lay in between. Germline assignment: CDR1 ENHRY and CDR2 SYGVKD. CDR3 in DNA: TGTGCCATCAGGGCCCAGGTAGTCGGCAACTATGGCTACACCTTC. Protein product: CAIRAQVVGNYGYTF.

The table lists this clonotype with a few counts. The V call is TRBV27, the J call TRBJ1-6; 7 bases fit TRBD1. Germline lookup yields CDR1 MNHEY and CDR2 SMNVEV (reference sequence). Trimming at V came to 5 bases and at J to 6 bases, leaving 4 bases not matched to a gene. The CDR3 runs 14 residues. The CDR3 DNA reads TGTGCCAGCAGTATGGGACAGAGTAATTCACCCCTCCACTTT. It codes for CASSMGQSNSPLHF.

V gene TRBV7-2 combines with J gene TRBJ1-2; D may be TRBD1 (6 bases). The CDR3 totals 16 residues. V shed 5 bases and J shed 1 base, with 17 bases lying between them. Germline loops: CDR1 SGHTA, CDR2 FQGNSA. The CDR3 coding sequence is TGTGCCAGCAGCCTCCCTACAGGGAGGAATAACTATGGCTACACCTTC. This codes for CASSLPTGRNNYGYTF.

This clonotype was seen a few times. The chain carries TRBV15 and TRBJ1-1; D not resolved. This CDR3 has 14 residues. The V gene's germline CDR1 is LNHNV and CDR2 YYDKDF (reference sequence). The V gene lost 5 bases and the J gene lost 3 bases, with 13 bases spanning the gap. CDR3 DNA: TGTGCCACCAGCTACTCCAAACGGTACACTGAAGCTTTCTTT. This encodes CATSYSKRYTEAFF.

The V gene is TRBV7-8, the J gene TRBJ1-5; D is undetermined. Trimming left V 6 bases short and J 2 bases short, with 11 bases between. CDR3 length: 14 residues. Germline V gene lookup returns CDR1 SGHVS and CDR2 FQNEAQ. CDR3 nucleotide sequence: TGTGCCAGCAGTGCGAATTCGGGCAATCAGCCCCAGCATTTT. This codes for CASSANSGNQPQHF.

In its sample, this clonotype was seen many times. The genes are TRBV7-2 and TRBJ2-7; TRBD1 aligns across 9 bases. CDR1 is SGHTA and CDR2 is FQGNSA in the germline V gene. This CDR3 contains 14 residues. Unmatched junction bases numbered 7, after V lost 5 bases and J lost 5 bases. The CDR3 spells CASSRWTGANEQYF. The CDR3 DNA reads TGTGCCAGCAGCCGATGGACAGGGGCCAACGAGCAGTACTTC. The full variable domain, with the rest looked up from reference TRBV7-2 and TRBJ2-7, is GAGVSQSPSNKVTEKGKDVELRCDPISGHTALYWYRQSLGQGLEFLIYFQGNSAPDKSGLPSDRFSAERTGGSVSTLTIQRTQQEDSAVYLCASSRWTGANEQYFGPGTRLTVT.